This T cell receptor beta chain was sequenced in a study of shared clonotypes between healthy human individuals. Study observations and caveats: Among donors, the sharing of clonotypes was expected to be influenced by sequencing depth.

It was CD45RO-negative cells, positively selected for CCR7, that made up naive CD8 cells, with terminally differentiated effector memory CD45RA+ cells excluded. As concerns this clone: Its antigen is as yet unknown.

Method: immunoSEQ multiplex PCR; TCRdb's copy keeps in-frame clones and lacks some. The sample has about 2,200,000 clones, under 95% seen once. This CDR3 spans 15 amino acids. Germline assignment: CDR1 LNHNV and CDR2 YYDKDF (reference sequence). V gave up 1 base and J gave up 3 bases, with 10 bases separating them. Sequencing was carried out using naive CD8+ T cells from PBMCs. The rearrangement links TRBV15 to TRBJ1-5; D might be TRBD1 (6 bases). The clonotype comes from a man in his late teens or twenties in good health. Some clones in this sample may be carry-over from other donors' samples. The CDR3: CATSRGDINNQPQHF. CDR3 coding DNA: TGTGCCACCAGCAGAGGGGACATTAACAATCAGCCCCAGCATTTT.